Sequencing of this TCR beta chain was carried out in a study of blood T cell repertoires in COVID-19. Overall study context: Sources were T cells, B-cell-depleted T cells, or PBMCs; the material itself was cDNA or gDNA.

V gave up 1 base and J gave up 1 base; unmatched junction bases: 11. CDR1 and CDR2 from the germline V gene are SGHRS and YFSETQ. The CDR3 is made up of 20 amino acids. Profiling relied on immunoSEQ multiplex PCR, and the TCRdb table lists in-frame clones only, not all of them. The repertoire holds under 150,000 clones, with 84% as singletons. Sequenced sample: peripheral blood. The origin of this receptor is a woman aged 80 or over with acute or convalescent COVID-19. The J gene is TRBJ2-2, the V gene TRBV5-1, with 12 nucleotides matching TRBD1. The CDR3 spells CASSLRPGQGAHLNTGELFF. CDR3 bases: TGCGCCAGCAGCTTGCGACCGGGACAGGGGGCACATCTGAACACCGGGGAGCTGTTTTTT. Looking up the rest from reference TRBV5-1 and TRBJ2-2 gives the full variable domain: KAGVTQTPRYLIKTRGQQVTLSCSPISGHRSVSWYQQTPGQGLQFLFEYFSETQRNKGNFPGRFSGRQFSNSRSEMNVSTLELGDSALYLCASSLRPGQGAHLNTGELFFGEGSRLTVL.